A selection of T cell receptor beta chains follows, all from one sample in a study of blood T cell repertoires in COVID-19. The repertoire was sequenced with immunoSEQ multiplex PCR; TCRdb's copy has only in-frame clones and lacks some. The data contain fewer than 350,000 clones, 65% to 90% of them singletons. Specimen: peripheral blood. Receptor source: a human donor in a cohort sampled during active COVID-19. Both conserved end residues are trimmed from each CDR3. The order of the fields is V gene, J gene, CDR3 protein.

TRBV18	TRBJ2-2	ASSPRRGGLGDTGELF
TRBV7-3	TRBJ1-2	ASSFVRQGSYGYT
TRBV7-9	TRBJ1-3	ASSAGGLRSSGNTIY
TRBV27	TRBJ2-3	ASSLHRGPSTDTQY
TRBV7-9	TRBJ1-2	ASSLDRSNYGYT
TRBV27	TRBJ2-1	ATGTRLHNEQF
TRBV9	TRBJ1-2	ASSVAGTGDYGYT
TRBV2	TRBJ2-5	ASKLGLAPQETQY
TRBV10-3	TRBJ2-3	AISPGTSPLDTQY
TRBV3-1/TRBV3-2	TRBJ2-3	ASSQEYRTDTQY
TRBV6-5	TRBJ1-2	ASRSDRVRYGYT
TRBV14	TRBJ1-2	ASSQAGTGFHGYT
TRBV5-1	TRBJ1-2	ASSLRTGGDYGYT
TRBV19	TRBJ2-6	ASSPRGGGANVLT
TRBV5-1	TRBJ1-2	ASSEGVTGIGYT
TRBV13	TRBJ1-1	ASSWGQEVMNTEAF
TRBV27	TRBJ2-1	ASSLGRTEHNEQF
TRBV5-6	TRBJ1-2	ASSLRGRQDKRVGYT
TRBV19	TRBJ2-1	ASNDPGQGPNEQF
TRBV5-1	TRBJ2-5	ASGSYQETQY
TRBV4-1	TRBJ1-1	ASSRTKAEAF
TRBV7-8	TRBJ1-1	ASSQKQGVANTEAF
TRBV18	TRBJ2-1	ASSPGTGVSYNEQF
TRBV7-7	TRBJ2-7	ASSRDSQYEQY
TRBV30	TRBJ2-7	AWSLGQGMIYEQY
TRBV21-1	TRBJ1-1	ASSATRTEAF
TRBV6-5	TRBJ2-2	ASRKTGRTGELF
TRBV2	TRBJ2-1	ASSEFAGRGEQF
TRBV24-1	TRBJ2-3	ATSDWRTEAADTQY
TRBV27	TRBJ1-1	ASTGGGYTEAF
TRBV2	TRBJ1-1	ARGQGAGTEAF
TRBV14	TRBJ2-3	ASSQERGLADTQY
TRBV5-1	TRBJ2-1	ASAGPLYNEQF
TRBV30	TRBJ2-7	AWSFGLSYEQY